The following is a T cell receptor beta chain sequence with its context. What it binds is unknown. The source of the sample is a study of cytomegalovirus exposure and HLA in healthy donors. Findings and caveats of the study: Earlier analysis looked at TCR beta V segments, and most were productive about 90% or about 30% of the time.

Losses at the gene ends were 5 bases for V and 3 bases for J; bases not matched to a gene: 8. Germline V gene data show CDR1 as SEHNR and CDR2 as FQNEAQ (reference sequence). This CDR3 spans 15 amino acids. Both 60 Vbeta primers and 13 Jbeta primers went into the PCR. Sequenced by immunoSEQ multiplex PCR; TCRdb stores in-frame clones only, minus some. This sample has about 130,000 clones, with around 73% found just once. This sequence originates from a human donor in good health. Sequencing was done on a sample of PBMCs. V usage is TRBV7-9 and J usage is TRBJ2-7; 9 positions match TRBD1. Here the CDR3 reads CASSPQGQGRYEQYF. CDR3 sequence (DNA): TGTGCCAGCAGCCCCCAAGGACAGGGGCGCTACGAGCAGTACTTC. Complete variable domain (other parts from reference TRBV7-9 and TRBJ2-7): DTGVSQNPRHKITKRGQNVTFRCDPISEHNRLYWYRQTLGQGPEFLTYFQNEAQLEKSRLLSDRFSAERPKGSFSTLEIQRTEQGDSAMYLCASSPQGQGRYEQYFGPGTRLTVT.